This record concerns one T cell receptor (beta chain) sequence. This specimen comes from a study of blood T cell repertoires in COVID-19. The protocol was immunoSEQ multiplex PCR, while the TCRdb copy is restricted to in-frame clones and leaves out a portion. The sample contains some 110,000 clones, about 83% of which appear only once. Germline V gene lookup returns CDR1 SGHTA and CDR2 FQGNSA. V shed 8 bases and J 7 bases; nucleotides not matched to a gene: 4. The CDR3 spans 14 residues. The gene calls are TRBV7-2 and TRBJ2-1, with TRBD2 identical over 14 bases. Sequenced sample: peripheral blood. This TCR was sampled from a human donor in a cohort sampled during active COVID-19. The CDR3 loop is CASSRTSGRNEQFF. The CDR3 DNA reads TGTGCCAGCTCCCGGACTAGCGGGAGGAATGAGCAGTTCTTC.